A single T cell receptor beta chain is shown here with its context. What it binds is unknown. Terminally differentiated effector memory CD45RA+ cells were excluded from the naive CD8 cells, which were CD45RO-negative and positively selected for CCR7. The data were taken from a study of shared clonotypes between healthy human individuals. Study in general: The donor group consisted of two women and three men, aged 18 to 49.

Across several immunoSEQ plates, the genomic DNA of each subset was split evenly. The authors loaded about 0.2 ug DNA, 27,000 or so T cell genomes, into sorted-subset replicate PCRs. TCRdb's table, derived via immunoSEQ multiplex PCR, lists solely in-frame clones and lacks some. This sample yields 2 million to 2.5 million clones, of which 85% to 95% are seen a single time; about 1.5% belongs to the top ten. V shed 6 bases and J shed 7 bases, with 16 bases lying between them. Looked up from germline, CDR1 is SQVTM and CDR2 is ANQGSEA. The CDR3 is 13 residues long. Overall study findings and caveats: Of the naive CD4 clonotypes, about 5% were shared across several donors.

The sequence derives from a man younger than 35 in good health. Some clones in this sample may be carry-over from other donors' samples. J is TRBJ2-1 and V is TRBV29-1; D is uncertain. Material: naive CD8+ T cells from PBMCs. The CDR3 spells CSVRHPPENEQFF. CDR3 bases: TGCAGCGTCCGGCACCCACCTGAGAATGAGCAGTTCTTC.